This T cell receptor (beta chain) was obtained from a study of T cell responses to AZD1222 COVID-19 vaccine. To note about this clone: Its antigen is unidentified.

The CDR3 sequence is 13 residues long. Points from the study as a whole: Among AZD1222 vaccinees, only six were seropositive at baseline. As reported, nearly half of all spike-specific TCRs target variant regions that are unmutated. The donor group comprised mostly white British people and more females; the analysis possibly underestimated clonal diversity.

Generated by immunoSEQ multiplex PCR, the TCRdb table keeps only in-frame clones and is missing some. The data contain 130,000 to 150,000 clones, approximately 86% of them singletons. The sequencing here drew on peripheral blood, taken 28 days after the second AZD1222 dose. The origin of this receptor is an adult who received the AZD1222 COVID-19 vaccine. The chain employs TRBV21-1 and TRBJ1-2. TRBV21-1 is classified as a pseudogene. The CDR3 here is CASSPAPRRGYTF. CDR3 sequence (DNA): TGTGCCAGCAGCCCTGCCCCCCGTCGGGGCTACACCTTC.